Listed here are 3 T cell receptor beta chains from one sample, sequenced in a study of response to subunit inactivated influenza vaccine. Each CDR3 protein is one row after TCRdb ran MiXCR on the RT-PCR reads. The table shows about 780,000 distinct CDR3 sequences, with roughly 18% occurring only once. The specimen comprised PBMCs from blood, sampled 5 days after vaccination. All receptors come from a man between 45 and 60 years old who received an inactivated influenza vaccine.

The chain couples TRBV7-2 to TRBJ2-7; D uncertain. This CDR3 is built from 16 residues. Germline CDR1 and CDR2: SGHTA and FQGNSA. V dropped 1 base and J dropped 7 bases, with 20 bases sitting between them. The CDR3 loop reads CASSLVLGLAFEEQYF. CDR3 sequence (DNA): TGTGCCAGCAGCTTAGTCTTAGGGCTGGCCTTCGAGGAGCAGTACTTC.

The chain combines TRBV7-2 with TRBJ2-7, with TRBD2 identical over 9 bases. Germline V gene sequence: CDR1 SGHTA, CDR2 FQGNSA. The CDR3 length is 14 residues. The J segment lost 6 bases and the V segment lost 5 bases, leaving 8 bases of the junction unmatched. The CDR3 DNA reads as TGTGCCAGCAGCCCGCGGGGGGGAATGGTCGAGCAGTACTTC. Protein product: CASSPRGGMVEQYF.

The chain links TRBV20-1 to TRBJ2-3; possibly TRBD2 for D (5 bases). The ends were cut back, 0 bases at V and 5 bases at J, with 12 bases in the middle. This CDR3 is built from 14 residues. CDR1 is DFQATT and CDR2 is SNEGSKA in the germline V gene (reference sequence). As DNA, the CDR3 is TGCAGTGCTAGAGACCCGAATGCGGGAGATACGCAGTATTTT. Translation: CSARDPNAGDTQYF.